Below are 19 T cell receptor beta chains sequenced from a single sample in a study of CD8+ T cells in alopecia areata. RNA extraction was followed by reverse transcription into cDNA, which acted as the sequencing template. TCRdb keeps only in-frame clones here, not all; method: immunoSEQ multiplex PCR. The data contain roughly 170,000 clones, roughly 61% of them seen just once; the ten biggest clones take up approximately 12%. Treatment meaning: oral pan-JAK inhibitor, 5-10 mg twice daily. The sample consisted of CD8+ T cells sorted from blood, taken at week 24, from a patient treated with tofacitinib. Receptor source: a human donor with alopecia areata.

The CDR3 nucleotides are TGTGCCAGCAGCTTCCGAGGATCTGGAAACACCATATATTTT. Translated, it gives CASSFRGSGNTIYF. The V gene is TRBV13, the J gene TRBJ1-3; D gene ambiguous. The ends were cut back, 3 bases at V and 1 base at J, with 7 bases in the middle. The CDR3 loop spans 14 amino acids. The V gene's germline CDR1 is PRHDT and CDR2 FYEKMQ (reference sequence). The variable domain in full, with the rest retrieved from reference TRBV13 and TRBJ1-3, is AAGVIQSPRHLIKEKRETATLKCYPIPRHDTVYWYQQGPGQDPQFLISFYEKMQSDKGSIPDRFSAQQFSDYHSELNMSSLELGDSALYFCASSFRGSGNTIYFGEGSWLTVV.

This clone has just a few counts. The V gene is TRBV7-9, the J gene TRBJ2-1; perhaps TRBD1 as D (5 bases). The CDR3 covers 14 residues. Looked up from germline, CDR1 is SEHNR and CDR2 is FQNEAQ (reference sequence). V was pared by 0 bases and J by 8 bases, with 11 bases between. The CDR3 is CASSLALVGDEQFF. DNA of the CDR3: TGTGCCAGCAGCTTAGCCTTAGTAGGGGATGAGCAGTTCTTC.

This clone turned up a few times. The chain is built from TRBV28 and TRBJ1-1; D may be TRBD1 (5 bases). The germline gives CDR1 MDHEN, CDR2 SYDVKM. The CDR3 spans 14 residues. Trimming left V 3 bases short and J 6 bases short, with 14 bases between. The CDR3 region is CASSFSGRGAEAFF. The CDR3, as DNA: TGTGCCAGCAGTTTCTCAGGGCGGGGCGCTGAAGCTTTCTTT.

The gene calls are TRBV2 and TRBJ2-3; D is undetermined. V lost 3 bases to trimming and J lost 12 bases, with 7 bases between them. The CDR3 runs 10 residues. Germline CDR1 reads SNHLY; CDR2 reads FYNNEI. CDR3 nucleotide sequence: TGTGCCAGCAGTGACGCCCATCAGTATTTT. Amino acid sequence: CASSDAHQYF.

This clone has only a few counts. The chain joins TRBV7-9 to TRBJ2-7, with D possibly matching TRBD1 (5 bases). V was pared by 1 base and J by 6 bases, with 7 bases between. The CDR3 length is 12 residues. Germline CDR1 is SEHNR and CDR2 is FQNEAQ (reference sequence). The CDR3 is CASSLVQGEQYF. The CDR3 nucleotides are TGTGCCAGCAGCTTAGTCCAGGGCGAGCAGTACTTC.

Comments on this clone: Relative to the germline gene, one junction end is altered; a read error may explain this. In DNA, the CDR3 is TGCGCCAGCAGTGCTGGTCGGGGGGCCCTCTTC. This codes for CASSAGRGALF. V is TRBV10-2 and J is TRBJ2-1; TRBD2 is a possible D gene (7 bases). Per the germline V gene, CDR1 is WSHSY and CDR2 is SAAADI. The CDR3 contains 11 residues.

Concerning this clone: Other DNA sequences of this sample code for an identical CDR3. This sequence joins TRBV9 and TRBJ2-3; no firm D call. Germline loops: CDR1 SGDLS, CDR2 YYNGEE. The CDR3 sequence is 12 residues long. Trimming stripped 0 bases from V and 1 base from J, with 0 bases between. The CDR3 region has the DNA TGTGCCAGCAGCGTAGGCACAGATACGCAGTATTTT. Its translation is CASSVGTDTQYF.

This clone is a singleton in its sample. The chain is built from TRBV27 and TRBJ1-5; no firm D call. The germline CDR1 and CDR2 sequences are MNHEY and SMNVEV (reference sequence). Trimming shortened V by 5 bases and J by 10 bases, and 15 bases separated the two germline ends. The CDR3 loop spans 13 amino acids. In DNA, the CDR3 is TGTGCCAGCAGTCCCGGCCCCCCGGACCCCCAGCATTTT. Its translation: CASSPGPPDPQHF.

The rearrangement uses TRBV6-6 and TRBJ2-2; a weak D match, TRBD2 (6 bases). The length of the CDR3 is 14 residues. Germline loops: CDR1 MNHNY, CDR2 SVGAGI (reference sequence). The V and J ends lost 6 bases and 4 bases respectively, with 12 bases between them. The CDR3 region is CASSLTRLTGELFF. CDR3 in DNA: TGTGCCAGCAGCTTGACTAGACTCACCGGGGAGCTGTTTTTT.

The V and J genes are TRBV5-1 and TRBJ2-7; 11 bases line up with TRBD1. Germline V gene lookup returns CDR1 SGHRS and CDR2 YFSETQ. This CDR3 spans 15 amino acids. Unmatched junction bases numbered 2, after V lost 0 bases and J lost 3 bases. In DNA form, the CDR3 reads TGCGCCAGCAGCTTGGTCGGGACAGGGGGCTACGAGCAGTACTTC. Protein product: CASSLVGTGGYEQYF. The variable domain in full, completed from reference TRBV5-1 and TRBJ2-7, reads KAGVTQTPRYLIKTRGQQVTLSCSPISGHRSVSWYQQTPGQGLQFLFEYFSETQRNKGNFPGRFSGRQFSNSRSEMNVSTLELGDSALYLCASSLVGTGGYEQYFGPGTRLTVT.

CDR3 region: CASSAGDRGAETQYF. The CDR3 nucleotides read TGTGCCAGCAGCGCAGGGGATCGGGGGGCGGAGACCCAGTACTTC. The chain recombines TRBV2 with TRBJ2-5; D possibly corresponds to TRBD2 (7 bases). The CDR3 covers 15 residues. The germline gives CDR1 SNHLY, CDR2 FYNNEI. V was cut by 6 bases and J by 5 bases, with 19 bases left in between. Combining the CDR3 with reference TRBV2 and TRBJ2-5 gives the whole variable domain EPEVTQTPSHQVTQMGQEVILRCVPISNHLYFYWYRQILGQKVEFLVSFYNNEISEKSEIFDDQFSVERPDGSNFTLKIRSTKLEDSAMYFCASSAGDRGAETQYFGPGTRLLVL.

This clone was counted once. This chain joins TRBV29-1 and TRBJ2-7; D gene ambiguous. V lost 3 bases and J lost 2, with 11 bases in between. This CDR3 has 13 amino acids. Germline V CDR1 and CDR2: SQVTM, ANQGSEA. The CDR3 loop is CSVESGGPYEQYF. The DNA of the CDR3 is TGCAGCGTTGAGTCGGGCGGTCCCTACGAGCAGTACTTC.

This sequence joins TRBV25-1 and TRBJ2-7; possible D gene TRBD1, 5 bases. Per the germline V gene, CDR1 is MGHDK and CDR2 is SYGVNS. The CDR3 sequence is 16 residues long. Trimming pared 3 bases from V and 0 bases from J, leaving 15 bases between. CDR3 loop: CASSEGPVRNSYEQYF. CDR3 bases: TGTGCCAGCAGTGAGGGGCCGGTCCGGAACTCCTACGAGCAGTACTTC.

The chain uses TRBV7-9 and TRBJ2-5; the D call may be TRBD1 or TRBD2 (5 bases each). This CDR3 has 14 amino acids. Germline V lookup: CDR1 SEHNR, CDR2 FQNEAQ (reference sequence). Trimming cost V 5 bases and J 5 bases, with 15 bases left between them. This CDR3 is CASSPAGGWETQYF. CDR3 DNA: TGTGCCAGCAGCCCCGCTGGGGGTTGGGAGACCCAGTACTTC.

In its sample, this clone was seen a few times. The chain links TRBV27 to TRBJ2-7; D perhaps matches TRBD1 (6 bases). The V gene's germline CDR1 is MNHEY and CDR2 SMNVEV (reference sequence). V lost 6 bases and J lost 3, with 18 bases in between. The CDR3 has 15 residues. CDR3 amino acids: CASSFQGPGIYEQYF. DNA of the CDR3: TGTGCCAGCAGCTTCCAGGGGCCGGGAATCTACGAGCAGTACTTC.

The V call is TRBV25-1, the J call TRBJ1-6; 8 nucleotides align to TRBD1. Looked up from germline, CDR1 is MGHDK and CDR2 is SYGVNS. J lost 8 bases, V lost 5 bases, and 8 bases had no gene match. This CDR3 spans 15 amino acids. The CDR3 nucleotides read TGTGCCAGCAGTCAAGGGGGACAGGAATATTCACCCCTCCACTTT. It encodes CASSQGGQEYSPLHF.

J is TRBJ2-3 and V is TRBV7-2, with a tentative D call TRBD2 (5 bases). CDR1 SGHTA and CDR2 FQGNSA come from the germline V gene. V was cut by 0 bases and J by 3 bases, with 10 bases left in between. The CDR3 is 15 residues long. CDR3 residues: CASSLARTQTDTQYF. In DNA, the CDR3 is TGTGCCAGCAGCTTAGCGAGGACTCAAACAGATACGCAGTATTTT.

The count of this clone is one. The J gene is TRBJ1-1, the V gene TRBV29-1; the D gene is possibly TRBD1 (5 bases). V gave up 6 bases and J gave up 2 bases, with 10 bases separating them. The CDR3 length is 12 residues. Looked up from germline, CDR1 is SQVTM and CDR2 is ANQGSEA. The CDR3 sequence: CSVPDSNTEAFF. DNA of the CDR3: TGCAGCGTGCCAGACAGCAACACTGAAGCTTTCTTT. The full variable domain, its missing parts supplied by reference TRBV29-1 and TRBJ1-1, is SAVISQKPSRDICQRGTSLTIQCQVDSQVTMMFWYRQQPGQSLTLIATANQGSEATYESGFVIDKFPISRPNLTFSTLTVSNMSPEDSSIYLCSVPDSNTEAFFGQGTRLTVV.

In DNA, the CDR3 is TGTGCCACGAGTACCGGGACGGAGTCCTACGAGCAGTACTTC. Its protein is CATSTGTESYEQYF. The chain couples TRBV15 to TRBJ2-7, with D possibly called TRBD1 or TRBD2 (5 bases each). The CDR3 sequence is 14 residues long. The germline CDR1 and CDR2 sequences are LNHNV and YYDKDF (reference sequence). V was cut by 9 bases and J by 1 base, with 16 bases left in between.